This is a list of T cell receptor beta chains from one sample in a study of cytomegalovirus exposure and HLA in healthy donors. Sequencing used immunoSEQ multiplex PCR; TCRdb keeps in-frame clones, though not all of them. Of approximately 110,000 clones in the sample, approximately 83% were seen once. Sequenced material: PBMCs. The origin of the receptors is a young woman in good health and CMV-seronegative. The CDR3 runs from the conserved cysteine through the conserved F or W. D genes are given only for firm matches. Not every row has a clone size; where given, it reads once, few, many or a size class.

TRBD2 TRBJ2-3 TRBV9 NA TGTGCCAGCAGCCCCCGGGGTAGCGGGGGAACAGATACGCAGTATTTT CASSPRGSGGTDTQYF
NA TRBJ2-3 TRBV2 NA TGTGCCAGCAGTGAAGGCTACACAGATACGCAGTATTTT CASSEGYTDTQYF
NA TRBJ1-1 TRBV5-8 once TGTGCCAGCAGCTTGTTACCCAGGAACACTGAAGCTTTCTTT CASSLLPRNTEAFF
NA TRBJ2-5 TRBV7-2 NA TGTGCCAGCAGCCCCCGACAGAGAGAGACCCAGTACTTC CASSPRQRETQYF
TRBD1 TRBJ2-5 TRBV11-2 few TGTGCCAGCAGCTTAGGCCTCCCGGGACAGGCGCAAGAGACCCAGTACTTC CASSLGLPGQAQETQYF
NA TRBJ2-3 TRBV5-1 NA TGCGCCAGCAGCGCGTCCAATACGCAGTATTTT CASSASNTQYF
NA TRBJ2-3 TRBV28 few TGTGCCAGCAGTTTATTTCCCTCAACTAGAATCGGCCCAGATACGCAGTATTTT CASSLFPSTRIGPDTQYF
NA TRBJ1-5 TRBV19 NA TGTGCCAGTAGTATAGATCTCCATCAGCCCCAGCATTTT CASSIDLHQPQHF
NA TRBJ1-2 TRBV9 NA TGTGCCAGCAGCGTAGAGTCAGGGCCGGACATTCAGTCGGATGGCTACACCTTC CASSVESGPDIQSDGYTF
NA TRBJ2-5 TRBV25-1 NA TGTGCCAGCAGTGAGGAGAGGGACATCCAAGAGACCCAGTACTTC CASSEERDIQETQYF
NA TRBJ1-1 TRBV6-5 NA TGTGCCAGCAGTTACTCGAGTAACGTGAACACTGAAGCTTTCTTT CASSYSSNVNTEAFF
TRBD2 TRBJ2-1 TRBV5-1 once TGCGCCAGCAGCTTGGTAGTAGCGGGAGAAAAGTCCTACAATGAGCAGTTCTTC CASSLVVAGEKSYNEQFF
NA TRBJ1-4 TRBV11-2 NA TGTGCCAGCAGCCTTCGAGGGGGTGCAACTAATGAAAAACTGTTTTTT CASSLRGGATNEKLFF
NA TRBJ1-1 TRBV28 NA TGTGCCAGCAGTTCCCGGACAGACGGGAACACTGAAGCTTTCTTT CASSSRTDGNTEAFF
TRBD1 TRBJ2-1 TRBV27 NA TGTGCCAGCAGTTGGGGACAGGGTGTCGATGAGCAGTTCTTC CASSWGQGVDEQFF
TRBD1 TRBJ1-4 TRBV5-1 NA TGCGCCAGCAGCTATAGAGTTGGAGGGGGCGCCGGGGAAAAACTGTTTTTT CASSYRVGGGAGEKLFF
TRBD1 TRBJ1-4 TRBV7-9 few TGTGCCAGCAGCTTAGCCGGCAGGGGGCTCGGGGAAGAAAAACTGTTTTTT CASSLAGRGLGEEKLFF
NA TRBJ2-7 TRBV7-2 NA TGTGCCAGCAGCTTAGACGGGAACGTTCCTACCTACGAGCAGTACTTC CASSLDGNVPTYEQYF
TRBD1 TRBJ1-1 TRBV2 NA TGTGCCAGCAACGAGGGGGCTGTAAACACTGAAGCTTTCTTT CASNEGAVNTEAFF
NA TRBJ2-5 TRBV5-1 NA TGCGCCAGCAGCTTGGAGCTGCGGAGGGGGACCCAGTACTTC CASSLELRRGTQYF
NA TRBJ2-4 TRBV7-9 NA TGTTCCAGCAGTTCGGACAGTGGCATTCAGTACTTC CSSSSDSGIQYF
NA TRBJ1-5 TRBV19 NA TGTGCCAGTAGTTCTAATAACAGGGAGGGAGTCAATAGCAATCAGCCCCAGCATTTT CASSSNNREGVNSNQPQHF
NA TRBJ1-1 TRBV5-1 NA TGCGCCAGCAGCTCGCGGGAGAACACTGAAGCTTTCTTT CASSSRENTEAFF
NA TRBJ2-2 TRBV11-3 NA TGTGCCAGCAGCTTAGGGCCCAACACCGGGGAGCTGTTTTTT CASSLGPNTGELFF
TRBD1 TRBJ2-7 TRBV6-4 NA TGTGCCCATCAGGGACAGAATTCCTACGAGCAGTACTTC CAHQGQNSYEQYF
TRBD1 TRBJ1-2 TRBV27 NA TGTGCCAGCAGTTCTCACTCCCGACAGGGCCCAAACTATGGCTACACCTTC CASSSHSRQGPNYGYTF
NA TRBJ1-1 TRBV5-6 NA TGTGCCAGCAGCTTGGGGCAGGGGTGGAACACTGAAGCTTTCTTT CASSLGQGWNTEAFF
NA TRBJ2-7 TRBV28 once TGTGCCAGCACGAAGGGAGGTTTAGGGAGATACGAGCAGTACTTC CASTKGGLGRYEQYF
TRBD1 TRBJ2-1 TRBV5-6 NA TGTGCCAGCAGCCTATTAACCGGGACAGGGACACACAATGAGCAGTTCTTC CASSLLTGTGTHNEQFF
NA TRBJ2-1 TRBV19 NA TGTGCCAGTAGTAATGAACGGGACTCCTACAATGAGCAGTTCTTC CASSNERDSYNEQFF